Described below is a single T cell receptor beta chain sequence and its context. Its antigen is currently unknown. This entry belongs to a study of vaccination and CD4 T cells after COVID-19. Study-level background: Convalescent donors totaled six males and four females, including two who were Hispanic.

Sequencing of DNA taken from cultured CD4+ T cells relied on the Oncomine TCR Beta short-read assay. CD4+ T cells were cultured, and genomic DNA was extracted from them. TCRdb fed the PCR reads into MiXCR, producing one record per CDR3 protein. The table lists tens of thousands of distinct CDR3 sequences, approximately 65% of them singletons. Germline values: CDR1 SGHDN, CDR2 FVKESK. The CDR3 runs 14 residues. The V and J ends lost 0 bases and 3 bases respectively, with 8 bases between them. Treatment specified: approximately nine-day PBMC culture with coronavirus spike peptide pools or control peptides (ViraFEST assay). Healthy recipients of vaccination lacked prior SARS-CoV-2 infection, as evidenced by negative nucleocapsid antibodies both before and after vaccination.

The chain couples TRBV14 to TRBJ1-2; D might be TRBD1 (5 bases). Sequencing was performed on CD4+ T cells from blood, cultured in vitro, taken before SARS-CoV-2 vaccination. The source of this sequence is a human donor who received a COVID-19 vaccine. Written as DNA, the CDR3 is TGTGCCAGCAGCCAAGATTGGGGGGACTATGGCTACACCTTC. Its protein is CASSQDWGDYGYTF.